The source of this T cell receptor (beta chain) is a study of blood T cells in healthy people across ages. Primers used in a second PCR of about 6 to 12 cycles were a sample-barcoded 5' primer and a J-beta primer mix. MiXCR, applied by TCRdb to the 5' RACE reads, yields one record per CDR3 protein. This sample has about 1 million distinct CDR3 sequences, with 40% to 55% found just once. This clonotype was picked up one time. All donors came from Russia, were Caucasian and healthy, and spanned ages roughly 6 to 100. Collection of around 9.3 milliliters of peripheral blood was performed for each donor. The sequence came from a woman aged 55-70 years in good health. Sequenced input: blood.

The DNA of the CDR3 is TGTGCCAGTCGAGAGAGAGGGACTAGTTGGGCCCTGGGGGAGCAGTTCTTC. Its translation: CASRERGTSWALGEQFF. The chain employs TRBV6-1 and TRBJ2-1, with 8 bases fitting TRBD2. Losses at the gene ends were 9 bases for V and 10 bases for J; bases not matched to a gene: 23. CDR1 MNHNS and CDR2 SASEGT come from the germline V gene. This CDR3 has 17 residues.